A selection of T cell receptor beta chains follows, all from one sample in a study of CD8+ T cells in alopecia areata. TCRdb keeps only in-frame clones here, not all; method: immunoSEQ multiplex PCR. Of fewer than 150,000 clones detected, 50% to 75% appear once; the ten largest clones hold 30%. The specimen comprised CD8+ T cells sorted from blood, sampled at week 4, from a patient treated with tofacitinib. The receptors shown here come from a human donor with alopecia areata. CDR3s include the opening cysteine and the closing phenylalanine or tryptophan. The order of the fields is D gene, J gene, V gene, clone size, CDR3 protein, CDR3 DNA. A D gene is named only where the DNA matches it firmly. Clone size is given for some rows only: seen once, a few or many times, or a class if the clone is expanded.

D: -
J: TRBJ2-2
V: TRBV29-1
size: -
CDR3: CSGTADTGELFF
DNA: TGCAGCGGGACAGCGGACACCGGGGAGCTGTTTTTT

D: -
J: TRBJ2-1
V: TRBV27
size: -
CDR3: CASSLADNEQFF
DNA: TGTGCCAGCAGTTTGGCGGACAATGAGCAGTTCTTC

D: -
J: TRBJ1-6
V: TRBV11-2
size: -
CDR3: CASRVLNGRPLHF
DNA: TGTGCCAGCAGGGTGCTGAATGGTAGACCCCTCCACTTT

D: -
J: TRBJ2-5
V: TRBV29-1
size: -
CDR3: CSVEGPGPQETQYF
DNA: TGCAGCGTCGAAGGCCCAGGGCCGCAAGAGACCCAGTACTTC

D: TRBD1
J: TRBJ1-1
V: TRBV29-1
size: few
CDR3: CSAGSVQGPDVAFF
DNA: TGCAGCGCTGGCTCAGTACAGGGGCCCGACGTGGCTTTCTTT

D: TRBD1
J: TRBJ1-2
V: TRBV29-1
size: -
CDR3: CSAGTGWSNYGYTF
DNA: TGCAGCGCGGGGACAGGGTGGTCTAACTATGGCTACACCTTC

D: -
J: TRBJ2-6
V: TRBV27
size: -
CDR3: CASSLGQGKANVLTF
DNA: TGTGCCAGCAGTTTAGGGCAGGGAAAGGCCAACGTCCTGACTTTC

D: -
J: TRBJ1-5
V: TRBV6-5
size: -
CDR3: CASSLDRYSNQPQHF
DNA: TGTGCCAGCAGCCTCGACAGGTATAGCAATCAGCCCCAGCATTTT

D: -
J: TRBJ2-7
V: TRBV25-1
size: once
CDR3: CASSPASISYEQYF
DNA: TGTGCCAGCAGCCCAGCTTCGATCTCCTACGAGCAGTACTTC

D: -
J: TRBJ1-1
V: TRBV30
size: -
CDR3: CAWRYDPEAFF
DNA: TGTGCCTGGAGATATGATCCTGAAGCTTTCTTT

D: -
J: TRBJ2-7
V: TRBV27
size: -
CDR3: CAIGRTAYEQYF
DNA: TGTGCCATCGGTAGGACAGCCTACGAGCAGTACTTC

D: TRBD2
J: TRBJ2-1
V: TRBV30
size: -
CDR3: CAWIPGGDNEQFF
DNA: TGTGCCTGGATACCGGGGGGGGACAATGAGCAGTTCTTC

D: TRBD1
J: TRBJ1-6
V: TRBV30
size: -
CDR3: CAWRRDSNSSPLHF
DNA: TGTGCCTGGAGACGGGACAGCAATTCTTCACCCCTCCACTTT

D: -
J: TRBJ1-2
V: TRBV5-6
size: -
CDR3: CASSLGNVPNGGYTF
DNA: TGTGCCAGCAGCTTGGGGAATGTCCCCAACGGTGGCTACACCTTC

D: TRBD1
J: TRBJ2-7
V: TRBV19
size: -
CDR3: CASSGQGAEQYF
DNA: TGTGCCAGTAGTGGACAGGGGGCCGAGCAGTACTTC

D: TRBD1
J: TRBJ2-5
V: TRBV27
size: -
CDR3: CASSLSGGLLGETQYF
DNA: TGTGCCAGCAGTCTCTCAGGGGGCCTTCTGGGAGAGACCCAGTACTTC